This record looks at one T cell receptor (beta chain) sequence and its context. This clone's antigen is unknown. There are no base qualities to consult, and no much larger clone falls within one base. This sample is drawn from a study of OX40 agonist ivuxolimab in advanced cancers. Study-wide context: Ivuxolimab was an agonistic, fully human IgG2 monoclonal antibody directed against OX40 (CD134), a costimulatory receptor. Prior anti-PD-1, anti-PD-L1 or anti-CTLA-4 therapy was permitted, and 40% of dose-escalation patients had received checkpoint inhibitors. Intravenous ivuxolimab was administered to patients every 2 weeks at six dose levels: 0.01, 0.1, 0.3, 1.5, 3 and 10 mg/kg. In the dose-escalation cohort, approximately 83% of patients were male, and the mean age was roughly 60 years with a range of roughly 20 to 79. Among the roughly 52 dose-escalation patients, approximately 20 had hepatocellular carcinoma, around 15 melanoma, 9 renal cell carcinoma and 9 head and neck cancer. The monotherapy dose-escalation portion (N of about 49 patients) of the phase I ivuxolimab trial is reported in the paper. Peripheral TCRbeta sequencing aimed to test whether ivuxolimab altered TCR sequence diversity and caused clonal T-cell expansion. Partial responses occurred in three dose-escalation patients: two with cutaneous melanoma and one with hepatocellular carcinoma. The full study reports these points: On average, CD8+ T cells showed more expanded clones than CD4+ T cells after ivuxolimab. Antigen specificity was not determined for the clonally expanded peripheral T cells. Low levels of normalized T-cell clonal expansion were also seen in some patients who did not respond. In partial responders in the 0.1-3.0 mg/kg groups, normalized peripheral clonal expansion was found to be among the lowest, especially among CD8+ T cells. At doses of 0.1 to 3.0 mg/kg, clonal expansion of both CD4+ and CD8+ T cells in blood was seen between baseline and week 6.

The germline V gene sets CDR1 to LGHNA and CDR2 to YNFKEQ. Counted from cysteine to phenylalanine, this CDR3 has 15 amino acids. Only CDR3 DNA remains: 45 bases, in frame from the first base. V was cut back by 4 bases and J by 7 bases, leaving a gap of 17 bases between them. Genomic DNA was extracted from sorted cells for sequencing of the TCRbeta CDR3 region. The immunoSEQ Assay was used for sequencing of TCRbeta CDR3 regions. The table comes from immuneACCESS by way of TCRdb, which keeps in-frame sequences with V and J called. Part of the clones is missing from these tables; in studies checked, under half for an unresolved V gene and the rest for unknown reasons. This sample is represented by about 19,000 clones; around 68% of them were singletons. About 13% of the sample rests with the top ten. The trial excluded patients who had a history of autoimmune disease or were on systemic immunosuppression. Peripheral blood for TCR sequencing was collected from all dose cohorts at baseline, on cycle 4 day 1, and on cycle 7 day 1. The samples were drawn from a first-in-human, open-label, multicenter phase I dose-escalation trial of ivuxolimab. The trial enrolled adults with locally advanced or metastatic head and neck squamous cell, hepatocellular, melanoma or renal cell carcinoma. Before TCR sequencing, CD4+ T cells and CD8+ T cells were sorted from peripheral blood as separate populations.

This specimen was CD4+ or CD8+ T cells sorted from blood, taken in a trial of the OX40 agonist ivuxolimab. The sequence joins TRBV4-2 to TRBJ2-1; the D gene is possibly TRBD2, with 6 bases matching. The TCR sequence derives from an adult with an advanced solid tumor such as melanoma, head and neck, liver or kidney cancer. The DNA sequence is given as TGTGCCAGCAGCCCCGACTGGGGCGGGGTGAATGAGCAGTTCTTC. It is translated as CASSPDWGGVNEQFF.